What follows are 26 T cell receptor beta chains derived from one specimen sequenced in a study of blood T cell repertoires in COVID-19. TCRdb's copy holds only in-frame clones and misses some; the assay was immunoSEQ multiplex PCR. The sample consists of some 400,000 clones, about 87% of them appearing once. Sequenced material: PBMCs or T cells enriched from blood (not recorded which). The origin of the receptors is a man between 25 and 39 years old who had recovered from COVID-19.

The V call is TRBV27, the J call TRBJ1-2, with 9 bases identical to TRBD1. With V trimmed by 5 bases and J by 8 bases, 6 bases remained unmatched. The length of the CDR3 is 13 residues. Germline lookup yields CDR1 MNHEY and CDR2 SMNVEV (reference sequence). CDR3 DNA: TGTGCCAGCAGTCAGGGACAGGGAGAAGGCTACACCTTC. This encodes CASSQGQGEGYTF.

The chain couples TRBV25-1 to TRBJ1-2; TRBD1 matches 8 bases. Germline values: CDR1 MGHDK, CDR2 SYGVNS. V trimming: 3 bases; J trimming: 4 bases; junction bases outside the gene matches: 4. CDR3 length equals 14 residues. This chain's CDR3 is CASSETGASYGYTF. The CDR3 DNA reads as TGTGCCAGCAGTGAGACAGGGGCCAGCTATGGCTACACCTTC.

J is TRBJ2-5 and V is TRBV5-1, with TRBD2 as a possible D gene (6 bases). The V gene's germline CDR1 is SGHRS and CDR2 YFSETQ. This CDR3 has 13 amino acids. V lost 1 base, J lost 5 bases, and 9 bases lay in between. CDR3 loop: CASSLWRAETQYF. The CDR3 bases are TGCGCCAGCAGCTTGTGGAGGGCCGAGACCCAGTACTTC.

This chain links TRBV6-1 with TRBJ2-2; D not resolved. Germline-derived CDR1 and CDR2 are MNHNS and SASEGT. The CDR3 totals 15 residues. Deletions cut 2 bases from V and 4 bases from J, with 11 bases between. CDR3 protein: CASSEMAQITGELFF. CDR3 in DNA: TGTGCCAGCAGTGAAATGGCACAGATCACCGGGGAGCTGTTTTTT.

This chain uses TRBV10-1 with TRBJ2-3, with 9 positions matching TRBD2. The CDR3 totals 17 residues. V shed 0 bases and J 5 bases; nucleotides not matched to a gene: 9. Per germline, CDR1 WNHNN and CDR2 SYGVQD (reference sequence). DNA of the CDR3: TGCGCCAGCAGTGAGTCCCTTTTTGGCGGGGGGGAAGATACGCAGTATTTT. Protein product: CASSESLFGGGEDTQYF.

The gene calls are TRBV6-2 or TRBV6-3 and TRBJ1-2; the D is unclear. The CDR3 spans 12 residues. V shed 8 bases and J shed 4 bases, with 11 bases lying between them. CDR1 is MNHEY, CDR2 SVGEGT, per germline. The CDR3 DNA reads TGTGCCAGCGGTTCCAGGATCTATGGCTACACCTTC. Amino acids: CASGSRIYGYTF.

The J gene is TRBJ1-1, the V gene TRBV14; no firm D call. V dropped 8 bases and J dropped 0 bases, with 10 bases sitting between them. CDR1 is SGHDN, CDR2 FVKESK, per germline. The CDR3 has 13 residues. The DNA of the CDR3 is TGTGCCAGCGCCGTCCAGATGAACACTGAAGCTTTCTTT. Protein product: CASAVQMNTEAFF.

The J gene is TRBJ2-7, the V gene TRBV2; TRBD1 agrees at 8 bases. Looked up from germline, CDR1 is SNHLY and CDR2 is FYNNEI. This CDR3 is 15 amino acids long. Germline trimming cut 2 bases from V and 5 bases from J; bases unmatched to any gene: 8. CDR3 amino acids: CASSESSTGVHEQYF. The DNA of the CDR3 is TGTGCCAGCAGTGAAAGTTCGACAGGGGTCCACGAGCAGTACTTC.

The chain joins TRBV5-1 to TRBJ2-5; TRBD2 agrees at 11 bases. With 0 bases clipped from V and 0 bases from J, the junction kept 4 bases outside the gene matches. The CDR3 has 17 residues. Germline values: CDR1 SGHRS, CDR2 YFSETQ. As DNA, the CDR3 is TGCGCCAGCAGCTTGGCTCCTAGCGGGGGGAACCAAGAGACCCAGTACTTC. This encodes CASSLAPSGGNQETQYF.

As regards this clone: The final CDR3 position lacks the conserved phenylalanine or tryptophan, pointing to a likely read error. Because the CDR3's place on the DNA is in doubt, the DNA is left out and the CDR3 is given as listed by TCRdb. V gene TRBV5-6 combines with J gene TRBJ1-2; the table's TRBD1 call for D was not verified on the DNA. Germline lookup yields CDR1 SGHDT and CDR2 YYEEEE. Termini included, the CDR3 measures 9 amino acids. CDR3 in amino acids: CASSQDRAI.

V usage is TRBV5-1 and J usage is TRBJ2-2, with D perhaps TRBD2 (5 bases). Looked up from germline, CDR1 is SGHRS and CDR2 is YFSETQ. The ends were cut back, 5 bases at V and 6 bases at J, with 14 bases in the middle. The CDR3 totals 14 residues. The CDR3 nucleotides are TGCGCCAGCAGTACGACGGCGGGCGCCGGGGAGCTGTTTTTT. Translation: CASSTTAGAGELFF.

The rearrangement uses TRBV5-5 and TRBJ2-1; TRBD2 agrees at 13 bases. With 0 bases clipped from V and 0 bases from J, the junction kept 6 bases outside the gene matches. There are 19 residues in the CDR3. Germline lookup yields CDR1 SGHKS and CDR2 YYEKEE (reference sequence). DNA for the CDR3: TGTGCCAGCAGCTTGGTAGTGACTAGCGGGGGGAGCTCCTACAATGAGCAGTTCTTC. This encodes CASSLVVTSGGSSYNEQFF.

The rearrangement links TRBV4-3 to TRBJ1-3; D might be TRBD1 (6 bases). This CDR3 spans 19 amino acids. CDR1 is LGHNA, CDR2 YSLEER, per germline. V was trimmed by 3 bases and J by 1 base, leaving 22 bases between them. The CDR3 spells CASSHHRQAATDSGNTIYF. The DNA for the CDR3 is TGCGCCAGCAGCCACCATCGACAGGCTGCTACGGATTCTGGAAACACCATATATTTT.

The chain is built from TRBV9 and TRBJ2-1; D unclear. Trimming cost V 7 bases and J 9 bases, with 14 bases left between them. The germline V gene encodes CDR1 SGDLS and CDR2 YYNGEE. The CDR3 is made up of 12 amino acids. The CDR3 bases are TGTGCCAGCTCCCCTTACTTCGGTGAGCAGTTCTTC. This translates into CASSPYFGEQFF.

This rearrangement joins TRBV7-9 to TRBJ2-1, with D perhaps matching TRBD2 (5 bases). V was clipped by 5 bases and J by 9 bases, with 17 bases between them. The CDR3 extends over 14 amino acids. Germline CDR1 SEHNR, CDR2 FQNEAQ (reference sequence). The CDR3 protein is CASSPPTARGEQFF. As DNA, the CDR3 is TGTGCCAGCAGCCCTCCTACGGCTCGGGGTGAGCAGTTCTTC.

J is TRBJ1-1 and V is TRBV27, with 8 bases aligning to TRBD1. The CDR3 runs 17 residues. The V gene end was trimmed by 3 bases and the J gene end by 1 base; junction bases not matched to a gene: 10. The germline V gene has CDR1 MNHEY and CDR2 SMNVEV (reference sequence). CDR3: CASSFLPGQASNTEAFF. In DNA form, the CDR3 reads TGTGCCAGCAGTTTCCTCCCGGGACAGGCTTCGAACACTGAAGCTTTCTTT.

The gene calls are TRBV18 and TRBJ1-4; the D gene is possibly TRBD1 (5 bases). Germline V gene sequence: CDR1 KGHSH, CDR2 LQKENI. Trimming took 9 bases from V and 10 from J, leaving 18 bases between them. The CDR3 is 13 amino acids. The CDR3 is CASPMGPPRKLFF. The CDR3 DNA is TGTGCCAGTCCCATGGGGCCGCCTCGAAAACTGTTTTTT.

The rearrangement uses TRBV7-2 and TRBJ2-3; no clear D. CDR3 length: 15 amino acids. V shed 1 base and J shed 3 bases, with 11 bases lying between them. Germline V CDR1 and CDR2: SGHTA, FQGNSA. In nucleotides, the CDR3 is TGTGCCAGCAGCTTAGGGGTAGCTAGGACAGATACGCAGTATTTT. As protein: CASSLGVARTDTQYF.

This sequence joins TRBV4-1 and TRBJ1-6, with TRBD1 matching over 9 bases. The CDR3 extends over 15 amino acids. With 0 bases clipped from V and 9 bases from J, the junction kept 3 bases outside the gene matches. Germline V gene data show CDR1 as MGHRA and CDR2 as YSYEKL. CDR3: CASSQEGQGRSPLHF. For the CDR3, the DNA is TGCGCCAGCAGCCAAGAGGGACAGGGACGTTCACCCCTCCACTTT.

The V and J genes are TRBV12-5 and TRBJ1-1; D unresolved. CDR3 length: 14 residues. CDR1 and CDR2 (germline): LGHNT, FRNRAP. Trimming left V 1 base short and J 1 base short, with 7 bases between. CDR3 protein: CASGLDGGNTEAFF. The CDR3 bases are TGTGCTAGTGGTTTGGACGGAGGGAACACTGAAGCTTTCTTT.

This rearrangement joins TRBV5-4 to TRBJ2-1; 8 bases agree with TRBD2. V lost 7 bases and J lost 2; bases outside the gene matches: 5. This CDR3 has 14 residues. Germline V gene sequence: CDR1 SGHNT, CDR2 YYREEE (reference sequence). The CDR3 bases are TGTGCCAGCTTCGGGGGGGGGCCCTACAATGAGCAGTTCTTC. This codes for CASFGGGPYNEQFF.

The count of this clone is one. The chain employs TRBV7-8 and TRBJ1-1, with TRBD1 as a possible D gene (5 bases). Germline-derived CDR1 and CDR2 are SGHVS and FQNEAQ. The CDR3 totals 18 residues. V gave up 1 base and J gave up 0 bases, with 18 bases separating them. Here the CDR3 DNA reads TGTGCCAGCAGCTTAGATTCGGGGGTCGGGATGATGAACACTGAAGCTTTCTTT. Protein: CASSLDSGVGMMNTEAFF.

The J gene is TRBJ2-7, the V gene TRBV7-2; 10 nucleotides line up with TRBD1. With 3 bases clipped from V and 2 bases from J, the junction kept 4 bases outside the gene matches. Per the germline V gene, CDR1 is SGHTA and CDR2 is FQGNSA. This CDR3 is built from 15 residues. The DNA for the CDR3 is TGTGCCAGCAGCTTGGGGACAGGGGCCACCTACGAGCAGTACTTC. Amino acids: CASSLGTGATYEQYF.

The J gene is TRBJ2-2, the V gene TRBV3-1 (or the pseudogene TRBV3-2); possibly TRBD1 for D (5 bases). Germline CDR1 is LGHDT and CDR2 is YNNKEL (reference sequence). This CDR3 region has 14 residues. V was trimmed by 4 bases and J by 7 bases, leaving 13 bases between them. The CDR3 bases are TGTGCCAGCAGCCCCCTCAGGGTGGTCGGGGAGCTGTTTTTT. This sequence encodes CASSPLRVVGELFF.

The chain has TRBV6-4 and TRBJ2-6; 9 nucleotides match TRBD1. From germline, CDR1 is MRHNA and CDR2 SNTAGT. After removal of 5 bases from V and 0 bases from J, the junction contained 11 bases not matched to a gene. This CDR3 comprises 19 residues. This chain's CDR3 is CASSTGGLSGSSGANVLTF. The CDR3, as DNA: TGTGCCAGCAGTACAGGGGGCTTATCGGGAAGCTCTGGGGCCAACGTCCTGACTTTC.

The CDR3 DNA follows: TGTGCCAGCAGCGCTGGGACAGGTGGGAATTCACCCCTCCACTTT. This encodes CASSAGTGGNSPLHF. The chain uses TRBV9 and TRBJ1-6, with TRBD1 matching over 8 bases. Germline CDR1 is SGDLS and CDR2 is YYNGEE. V lost 3 bases to trimming and J lost 7 bases; unmatched junction nucleotides: 6. This CDR3 has 15 amino acids.